The T cell receptor beta chain described here comes from a study of T-cell reconstitution after alpha-beta-depleted transplantation in children. The CDR3 contains 19 residues. V was pared by 4 bases and J by 0 bases, with 14 bases of the junction left unmatched. Germline values: CDR1 SGHRS, CDR2 YFSETQ. The TCRbeta library was prepared with unique molecular identifiers. Each CDR3 protein is one row after TCRdb ran MiXCR on the PCR reads. The sample lists approximately 640,000 distinct CDR3 sequences; about 15% were seen once. This clonotype was found a few times. The gene calls are TRBV5-1 and TRBJ2-4; 9 nucleotides align to TRBD1. This receptor was identified in a human donor who donated a stem cell graft to a child with acute myeloid leukemia. Sequences were derived from PBMCs from the stem cell graft donor, sampled from the stem cell graft. The chain's CDR3 is CASSQGTGTWGIAKNIQYF. Written as DNA, the CDR3 is TGCGCCAGCAGCCAAGGGACAGGGACATGGGGGATAGCCAAAAACATTCAGTACTTC. Full variable domain (missing parts from reference TRBV5-1 and TRBJ2-4): KAGVTQTPRYLIKTRGQQVTLSCSPISGHRSVSWYQQTPGQGLQFLFEYFSETQRNKGNFPGRFSGRQFSNSRSEMNVSTLELGDSALYLCASSQGTGTWGIAKNIQYFGAGTRLSVL.